One sample yielded the 3 T cell receptor beta chains listed below, sequenced in a study of blood T cells in healthy people across ages. Then a second PCR, running roughly 7 to 11 cycles, was carried out with a sample-barcoded 5' primer and a J-beta primer mix. TCRdb reanalysed the 5' RACE reads using MiXCR and keeps one entry per CDR3 protein. In the table there are 1.5 million to 2 million distinct CDR3 sequences, around half of which are singletons. Input material: blood. These receptor sequences come from a middle-aged woman in good health.

The table lists this clonotype with a few counts. The chain has TRBV27 and TRBJ2-5; 9 bases are shared with TRBD2. V lost 7 bases and J lost 1; bases outside the gene matches: 10. The germline gives CDR1 MNHEY, CDR2 SMNVEV (reference sequence). The CDR3 sequence is 16 residues long. Written as DNA, the CDR3 is TGTGCCAGCAAGATAAGCCTAGCGGGGACCCAAGAGACCCAGTACTTC. Protein: CASKISLAGTQETQYF.

V gene TRBV7-9 combines with J gene TRBJ2-4; D could derive from TRBD1 or TRBD2 (5 bases each). Trimming took off 1 base at V and 0 bases at J, with 19 bases between the two ends. CDR3 size: 19 residues. Germline V gives CDR1 SEHNR, CDR2 FQNEAQ (reference sequence). The CDR3 DNA reads TGTGCCAGCAGCTTAGATCAGGGAGCTGCGACGATAGCCAAAAACATTCAGTACTTC. The encoded protein is CASSLDQGAATIAKNIQYF.

The chain couples TRBV7-2 to TRBJ2-5; TRBD1 agrees at 8 bases. CDR1 SGHTA and CDR2 FQGNSA come from the germline V gene. This CDR3 region has 16 residues. V shed 5 bases, J shed 1 base, and the junction held 9 bases outside the gene matches. The CDR3 here is CASSHPGGATQETQYF. DNA of the CDR3: TGTGCCAGCAGCCACCCAGGGGGCGCGACCCAAGAGACCCAGTACTTC.